This TCR beta chain was identified during a study of cytomegalovirus exposure and HLA in healthy donors. Vbeta (60) and Jbeta (13) primers were used in the PCR. Here immunoSEQ multiplex PCR was the method, and the copy in TCRdb shows in-frame clones only, minus some. Of under 110,000 clones listed, 76% are singletons. Findings of the study overall: Productive rates of about 90% or about 30% were seen for most TCR beta V segments in an earlier analysis. Follow-up analysis found HLA locus-dependent TCR association rates, highest for DRB1 and lowest for HLA-C.

Turning to this clone: The antigen is undetermined.

This receptor was taken from a middle-aged man in good health and CMV-seronegative. The material sequenced was PBMCs.

CDR3 sequence: CASSLGLNTDTQYF. In nucleotides, the CDR3 is TGTGCCAGCAGCTTAGGGCTGAACACAGATACGCAGTATTTT. The chain is built from TRBV7-2 and TRBJ2-3; D not resolved. V shed 1 base and J shed 2 bases, with 7 bases lying between them. CDR1 is SGHTA, CDR2 FQGNSA, per germline. CDR3 length equals 14 residues.